This TCR beta chain derives from a study of blood T cell repertoires in COVID-19. Whole-study context: In each case, the material was cDNA or gDNA derived from T cells, B-cell-depleted T cells, or PBMCs.

This CDR3 region has 18 residues. Trimming took 4 bases from V and 0 from J; bases not matched to a gene: 12. CDR1 and CDR2 (germline): SNHLY, FYNNEI. Per the study methods: Amplified reference gene primers provided the basis for estimating nucleated cell counts. Produced via immunoSEQ multiplex PCR; TCRdb's table is partial and in-frame only. That table gives V, J and clone size, and the DNA gave D and trimming. The data show some 200,000 clones, approximately 90% seen once. Sequencing was done on a sample of PBMCs or T cells enriched from blood (not recorded which). The chain has TRBV2 and TRBJ1-5, with 7 bases identical to TRBD1. The TCR comes from a woman between 25 and 40 years old who had recovered from COVID-19. As DNA, the CDR3 is TGTGCCAGCAGTGGATGGCTCGGGACAGTGTATAGCAATCAGCCCCAGCATTTT. It specifies CASSGWLGTVYSNQPQHF.